This T cell receptor beta chain was retrieved from a study of patients with pleural tuberculosis. This clonotype was seen repeatedly, ten times or more. This CDR3 has 14 amino acids. Germline V lookup: CDR1 SGHRS, CDR2 YFSETQ. The J segment lost 3 bases and the V segment lost 6 bases, leaving 6 bases of the junction unmatched. TCRdb reanalysed the reads using MiXCR and keeps one entry per CDR3 protein. The repertoire consists of 25,000 to 30,000 distinct CDR3 sequences, with 15% to 20% occurring once and the leading ten covering 3.5%. The clonotype comes from a human donor with pleural tuberculosis. The gene calls are TRBV5-1 and TRBJ2-3; 8 bases line up with TRBD1. Sample: peripheral blood. The CDR3 is CASNTQGVTDTQYF. The CDR3 nucleotides read TGCGCCAGCAACACACAGGGGGTAACAGATACGCAGTATTTT.